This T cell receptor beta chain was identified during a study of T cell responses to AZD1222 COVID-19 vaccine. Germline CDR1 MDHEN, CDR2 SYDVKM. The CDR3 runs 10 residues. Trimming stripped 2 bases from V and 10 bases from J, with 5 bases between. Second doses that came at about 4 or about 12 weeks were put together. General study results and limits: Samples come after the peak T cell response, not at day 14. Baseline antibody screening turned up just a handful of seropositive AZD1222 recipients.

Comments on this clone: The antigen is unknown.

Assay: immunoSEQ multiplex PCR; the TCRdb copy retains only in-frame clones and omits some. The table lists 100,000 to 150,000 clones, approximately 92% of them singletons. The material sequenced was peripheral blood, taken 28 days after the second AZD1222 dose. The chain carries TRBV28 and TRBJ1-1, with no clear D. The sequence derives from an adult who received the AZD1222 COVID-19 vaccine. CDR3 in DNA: TGTGCCAGCAGTTTAAAGGGAGCTTTCTTT. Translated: CASSLKGAFF.